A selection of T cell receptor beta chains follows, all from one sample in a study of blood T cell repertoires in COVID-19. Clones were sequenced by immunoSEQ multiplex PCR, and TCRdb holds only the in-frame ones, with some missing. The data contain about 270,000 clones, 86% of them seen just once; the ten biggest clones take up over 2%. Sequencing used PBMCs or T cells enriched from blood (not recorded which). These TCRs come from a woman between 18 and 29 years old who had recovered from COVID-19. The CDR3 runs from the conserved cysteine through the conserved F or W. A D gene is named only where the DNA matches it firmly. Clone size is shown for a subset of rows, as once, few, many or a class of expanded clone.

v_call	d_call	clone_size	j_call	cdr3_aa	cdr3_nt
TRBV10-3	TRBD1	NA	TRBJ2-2	CAISEGQGRTGELFF	TGTGCCATCAGTGAGGGACAGGGGAGGACCGGGGAGCTGTTTTTT
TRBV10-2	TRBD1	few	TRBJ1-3	CASRQGSSGNTIYF	TGCGCCAGCCGACAGGGATCCTCTGGAAACACCATATATTTT
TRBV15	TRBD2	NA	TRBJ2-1	CATSRGLLAGYNEQFF	TGTGCCACCAGCAGAGGTCTACTAGCGGGGTACAATGAGCAGTTCTTC
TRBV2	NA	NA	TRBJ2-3	CASSERRGTDTQYF	TGTGCCAGCAGTGAACGCAGGGGCACAGATACGCAGTATTTT
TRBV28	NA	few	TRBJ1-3	CASRPTTGTGNTIYF	TGTGCCAGCAGGCCTACTACAGGGACTGGAAACACCATATATTTT
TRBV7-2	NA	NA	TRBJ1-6	CASSPIQGGYSPLHF	TGTGCCAGCAGCCCGATACAGGGCGGTTATTCACCCCTCCACTTT
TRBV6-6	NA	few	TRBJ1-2	CASSRSLRGRGGYTF	TGTGCCAGCAGTCGATCACTCAGGGGAAGGGGTGGCTACACCTTC
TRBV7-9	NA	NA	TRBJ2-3	CASSPGRIRTDTQYF	TGTGCCAGCAGCCCAGGCAGGATCCGCACAGATACGCAGTATTTT
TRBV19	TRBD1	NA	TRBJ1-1	CASSILRVGTGWRDTEAFF	TGTGCCAGTAGTATACTAAGGGTCGGGACAGGGTGGAGGGACACTGAAGCTTTCTTT
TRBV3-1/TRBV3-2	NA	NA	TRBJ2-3	CASSQVVGSTDTQYF	TGTGCCAGCAGCCAAGTGGTCGGGAGCACAGATACGCAGTATTTT
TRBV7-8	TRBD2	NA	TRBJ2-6	CASSLPRGSGRDLGANVLTF	TGTGCCAGCAGCCTCCCCAGAGGTAGCGGGAGGGATTTAGGGGCCAACGTCCTGACTTTC
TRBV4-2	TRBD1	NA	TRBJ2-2	CASSRTGDGVGELFF	TGTGCCAGCAGTCGGACAGGGGATGGTGTCGGGGAGCTGTTTTTT
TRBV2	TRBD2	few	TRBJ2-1	CASGLLAGLSSYNEQFF	TGTGCCAGCGGGCTGCTAGCGGGTTTAAGCTCCTACAATGAGCAGTTCTTC
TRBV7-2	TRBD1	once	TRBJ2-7	CASTRDSSYEQYF	TGTGCCAGCACCCGGGACAGCTCCTACGAGCAGTACTTC
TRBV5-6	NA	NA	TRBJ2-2	CASSFSGVAGELFF	TGTGCCAGCAGCTTCTCAGGGGTGGCCGGGGAGCTGTTTTTT
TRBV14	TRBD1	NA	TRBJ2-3	CASGPTGGTDTQYF	TGTGCCAGCGGGCCGACAGGGGGCACGGATACGCAGTATTTT
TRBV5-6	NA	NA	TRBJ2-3	CASSWDTYTDTQYF	TGTGCCAGCAGCTGGGACACGTACACAGATACGCAGTATTTT
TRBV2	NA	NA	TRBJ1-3	CASISDSSSGNTIYF	TGTGCCAGCATTAGTGACAGTAGCTCTGGAAACACCATATATTTT
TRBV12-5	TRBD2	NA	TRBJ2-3	CASGLVPRGGRTDTQYF	TGTGCTAGTGGTTTGGTACCCCGCGGGGGGCGCACAGATACGCAGTATTTT
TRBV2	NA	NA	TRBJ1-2	CATNTGLGGYTF	TGTGCCACGAACACAGGGTTAGGTGGCTACACCTTC
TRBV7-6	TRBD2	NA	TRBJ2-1	CASSLVRLAAANEQFF	TGTGCCAGCAGCTTAGTTCGGCTAGCGGCCGCCAATGAGCAGTTCTTC
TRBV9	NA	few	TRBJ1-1	CASSVEAGYTEAFF	TGTGCCAGCAGCGTAGAGGCAGGGTACACTGAAGCTTTCTTT